What follows describes a single T cell receptor (beta chain). Its antigen remains undetermined. No much larger clonotype is one base removed from it; base qualities were not supplied. This entry is derived from a study of OX40 agonist ivuxolimab in advanced cancers. Study-level background: Ivuxolimab was an agonistic, fully human IgG2 monoclonal antibody directed against OX40 (CD134), a costimulatory receptor. Intravenous ivuxolimab was administered to patients every 2 weeks at six dose levels: 0.01, 0.1, 0.3, 1.5, 3 and 10 mg/kg. Of the approximately 54 patients in dose escalation, 19 had hepatocellular carcinoma, some 15 had melanoma, 9 had renal cell carcinoma and 9 had head and neck cancer. The dose-escalation cohort was roughly 87% male with a mean age of approximately 59 years, ranging from roughly 23 to 90. Prior anti-PD-1, anti-PD-L1 or anti-CTLA-4 therapy was permitted, and checkpoint inhibitors had been received by under 50% of dose-escalation patients. Partial responses were achieved by three dose-escalation patients, of whom one had hepatocellular carcinoma and two had cutaneous melanoma. Peripheral TCRbeta sequencing was intended to test whether TCR sequence diversity was altered and clonal T-cell expansion was caused by ivuxolimab. The paper describes the monotherapy dose-escalation part (N ≈ 52 patients) of the phase I trial of ivuxolimab. Overall study results and their limits: Partial responders in the 0.1-3.0 mg/kg groups had among the lowest normalized peripheral clonal expansion, especially among CD8+ T cells. Low levels of normalized T-cell clonal expansion were also seen in some patients who did not respond. After ivuxolimab, CD8+ T cells had more expanded clones than CD4+ T cells on average. Antigen specificity was not determined for the clonally expanded peripheral T cells. At doses of 0.1 to 3.0 mg/kg, clonal expansion of both CD4+ and CD8+ blood T cells was observed from baseline to week 6.

The cysteine opens and the phenylalanine closes a CDR3 of 13 amino acids. The DNA shown is the 39-base CDR3, in frame from base 1. V is shortened by 6 bases, J by 6 bases, and the region joining them spans 12 bases. As encoded in the germline V gene (reference sequence), CDR1 is LNHDA while CDR2 is SQIVND. To sequence the TCRbeta CDR3 region, genomic DNA was isolated from the sorted cells. The immunoSEQ Assay was used for sequencing of TCRbeta CDR3 regions. TCRdb stores this immuneACCESS table with in-frame sequences only. Part of the clones is absent; in the studies checked, under half of the shortfall reflects unresolved V genes, and no reason is known for the rest. In all, the sample holds about 100,000 clones, and approximately 87% of those were seen once. The ten largest clones take up roughly 5.5% of the sample. The trial excluded patients who had a history of autoimmune disease or who were on systemic immunosuppression. In every dose cohort, peripheral blood was drawn for TCR sequencing at baseline, cycle 4 day 1, and cycle 7 day 1. Samples were obtained from an open-label, multicenter, first-in-human phase I dose-escalation trial of ivuxolimab. The trial enrolled adults with locally advanced or metastatic head and neck squamous cell, hepatocellular, melanoma or renal cell carcinoma. Before TCR sequencing, CD4+ and CD8+ T cells were separately sorted from peripheral blood.

The chain uses TRBV19 and TRBJ2-1; the D gene is possibly TRBD1, with 6 bases matching. Here the sequenced sample was CD4+ or CD8+ T cells sorted from blood, taken in a trial of the OX40 agonist ivuxolimab. The TCR comes from an adult with an advanced solid tumor such as melanoma, head and neck, liver or kidney cancer. The CDR3 region: CASSLQGVNEQFF. The nucleotide sequence reads TGTGCCAGTAGCCTACAGGGCGTCAATGAGCAGTTCTTC.